This T cell receptor beta chain was retrieved from a study of regulatory T cells in long-lasting Graves disease. This clonotype was detected many times. Germline lookup yields CDR1 SGHAT and CDR2 FQNNGV. The CDR3 covers 15 residues. The ends were cut back, 1 base at V and 0 bases at J, with 7 bases in the middle. CDR3-region Arm-PCR and iRepertoire HTBI primers produced the TCR beta libraries. One entry per CDR3 protein, called by TCRdb with MiXCR from the multiplex PCR reads. In the table there are roughly 500,000 distinct CDR3 sequences, about 13% of which are singletons. Time point defined: newly diagnosed GD, antithyroid drugs for less than 3 months. PBMC-extracted RNA yielded the TCR library. The authors drew approximately 9 milliliters of peripheral blood into EDTA tubes. The same sample was also studied in work on T cells in Graves' hyperthyroidism and ophthalmopathy.

This TCR was sampled from a man aged 25-45 years with Graves disease. Sequenced here: peripheral blood mononuclear cells (PBMCs), sampled at new diagnosis, from a patient treated with antithyroid drugs. The rearrangement joins TRBV11-2 to TRBJ2-1, with no clear D. The CDR3 spells CASSLVLSSYNEQFF. As DNA, the CDR3 is TGTGCCAGCAGCTTAGTTCTAAGCTCCTACAATGAGCAGTTCTTC.